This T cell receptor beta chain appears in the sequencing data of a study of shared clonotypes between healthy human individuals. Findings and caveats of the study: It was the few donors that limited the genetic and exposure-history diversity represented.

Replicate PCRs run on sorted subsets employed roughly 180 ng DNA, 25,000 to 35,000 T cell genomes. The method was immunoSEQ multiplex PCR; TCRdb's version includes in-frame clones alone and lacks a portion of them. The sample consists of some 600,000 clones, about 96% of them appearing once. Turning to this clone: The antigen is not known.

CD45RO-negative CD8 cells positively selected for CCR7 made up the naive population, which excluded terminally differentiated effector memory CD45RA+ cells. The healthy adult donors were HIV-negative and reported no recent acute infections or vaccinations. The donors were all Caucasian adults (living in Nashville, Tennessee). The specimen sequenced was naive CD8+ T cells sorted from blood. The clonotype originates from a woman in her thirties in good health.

CDR3 DNA: TGTGCCAGCAGTTCCCCAATAGGCCGTTTAGATACGCAGTATTTT. This translates into CASSSPIGRLDTQYF. The rearrangement uses TRBV27 and TRBJ2-3; no clear D. This CDR3 region has 15 residues. V shed 4 bases and J shed 5 bases, with 16 bases lying between them. Germline CDR1 reads MNHEY; CDR2 reads SMNVEV (reference sequence).